Following are 10 T cell receptor beta chains from one sample sequenced in a study of cytomegalovirus exposure and HLA in healthy donors. The study ran its PCR with 60 Vbeta and 13 Jbeta primers. TCRdb's copy holds only in-frame clones and misses some; the assay was immunoSEQ multiplex PCR. The table records 99,000 or so clones, under 85% of them present only once. Sequencing was done on a sample of PBMCs. These receptor sequences come from a female donor in good health and CMV-seropositive.

V gene TRBV28 combines with J gene TRBJ2-7; the D gene is possibly TRBD1 (5 bases). Germline CDR1 reads MDHEN; CDR2 reads SYDVKM. Between the trimmed V and J ends, which lost 2 bases and 12 bases, there was a span of 14 bases. The CDR3 contains 12 residues. CDR3 DNA sequence: TGTGCCAGCAGTTTACCACAGGCCCCAAGGTACTTC. Residues: CASSLPQAPRYF.

The chain's CDR3 is CASSPPTGYEQYF. The CDR3 DNA reads as TGTGCCAGCTCACCACCGACAGGGTACGAGCAGTACTTC. The J gene is TRBJ2-7, the V gene TRBV18; TRBD1 aligns across 7 bases. CDR3 length equals 13 residues. V gave up 0 bases and J gave up 4 bases; unmatched junction bases: 0. Germline V gives CDR1 KGHSH, CDR2 LQKENI.

The chain is built from TRBV25-1 and TRBJ2-1, with D tentatively TRBD2 (5 bases). This CDR3 is built from 11 residues. In germline, CDR1 is MGHDK, CDR2 SYGVNS. The V end was cut by 9 bases, the J end by 13 bases, with 16 bases between. CDR3 bases: TGTGCCAGTCACGGGGTCGGAGGACAGTTCTTC. Translated: CASHGVGGQFF.

The chain is built from TRBV6-1 and TRBJ1-1; possibly TRBD1 for D (6 bases). The V gene's germline CDR1 is MNHNS and CDR2 SASEGT. Trimming took off 6 bases at V and 4 bases at J, with 12 bases between the two ends. The CDR3 is 13 residues long. CDR3 nucleotide sequence: TGTGCCAGCAGCCCCCAGGGGTTCACTGAAGCTTTCTTT. It encodes CASSPQGFTEAFF.

This chain joins TRBV5-1 and TRBJ2-1, with D possibly matching TRBD2 (5 bases). Germline lookup yields CDR1 SGHRS and CDR2 YFSETQ. The germline V and J ends were trimmed by 7 bases and 6 bases, with 11 bases remaining between them. The CDR3 spans 12 residues. The CDR3 here is CASGGEGNEQFF. In DNA, the CDR3 is TGCGCCAGCGGAGGCGAGGGCAATGAGCAGTTCTTC.

This sequence joins TRBV5-4 and TRBJ2-7; 10 bases align to TRBD1. Germline assignment: CDR1 SGHNT and CDR2 YYREEE (reference sequence). J was trimmed by 3 bases and V by 4 bases; bases with no gene match: 4. The CDR3 runs to 14 residues. The CDR3 nucleotides are TGTGCCAGCAGCCTCGGACAGGGGGGCTACGAGCAGTACTTC. This sequence encodes CASSLGQGGYEQYF.

V is TRBV15 and J is TRBJ2-7; no clear D gene. The CDR3 runs to 15 residues. In germline, CDR1 is LNHNV, CDR2 YYDKDF (reference sequence). The V end was cut by 1 base, the J end by 1 base, with 11 bases between. The CDR3 spells CATSRGPGSSYEQYF. CDR3 bases: TGTGCCACCAGCAGAGGTCCAGGTTCATCCTACGAGCAGTACTTC.

This clone was recorded only once. This chain connects TRBV6-1 to TRBJ1-5, with D unclear. Germline CDR1 is MNHNS and CDR2 is SASEGT. The CDR3 runs 14 residues. Trimming left V 2 bases short and J 9 bases short, with 14 bases between. The CDR3 region is CASSEMEGRPPQHF. The CDR3 bases are TGTGCCAGCAGTGAAATGGAGGGCCGGCCGCCCCAGCATTTT.

This chain uses TRBV5-1 with TRBJ2-1, with TRBD1 matching over 7 bases. The V gene end was trimmed by 3 bases and the J gene end by 8 bases; junction bases not matched to a gene: 14. Germline loops: CDR1 SGHRS, CDR2 YFSETQ. CDR3 length equals 16 residues. CDR3 DNA: TGCGCCAGCAGCTCGTTAGGGGGCCTTTTAATCGATGAGCAGTTCTTC. Its protein is CASSSLGGLLIDEQFF.

The chain has TRBV6-1 and TRBJ2-1; 9 bases line up with TRBD2. Germline V lookup: CDR1 MNHNS, CDR2 SASEGT. The length of the CDR3 is 16 residues. V trimming: 2 bases; J trimming: 5 bases; junction bases outside the gene matches: 7. The CDR3 bases are TGTGCCAGCAGTGAATTAGCGGGGGCCCTAGACAATGAGCAGTTCTTC. Protein product: CASSELAGALDNEQFF.